The 22 T cell receptor beta chains presented below share a single source sample, sequenced in a study of blood T cell repertoires in COVID-19. Clones were sequenced by immunoSEQ multiplex PCR, and TCRdb holds only the in-frame ones, with some missing. The data show about 190,000 clones, roughly four fifths seen once. Sequenced sample: peripheral blood. These receptors came from a woman aged 40-49 years with acute or convalescent COVID-19.

This chain uses TRBV28 with TRBJ2-1; possibly TRBD2 for D (6 bases). Per germline, CDR1 MDHEN and CDR2 SYDVKM. CDR3 length: 15 residues. Trimming removed 6 bases at V and 10 bases at J, with 22 bases between. The CDR3 loop is CASRETGTQRMEQFF. CDR3 sequence (DNA): TGTGCCAGCAGAGAGACCGGGACTCAAAGGATGGAGCAGTTCTTC.

The chain joins TRBV2 to TRBJ1-6, with D unresolved. The V gene lost 7 bases and the J gene lost 0 bases, with 13 bases spanning the gap. The germline V gene encodes CDR1 SNHLY and CDR2 FYNNEI. The CDR3 loop spans 16 amino acids. CDR3 loop: CASNVLGSSYNSPLHF. CDR3 nucleotide sequence: TGTGCCAGCAATGTCTTGGGGAGCTCCTATAATTCACCCCTCCACTTT. The full variable domain, its missing parts supplied by reference TRBV2 and TRBJ1-6, is EPEVTQTPSHQVTQMGQEVILRCVPISNHLYFYWYRQILGQKVEFLVSFYNNEISEKSEIFDDQFSVERPDGSNFTLKIRSTKLEDSAMYFCASNVLGSSYNSPLHFGNGTRLTVT.

The rearrangement joins TRBV5-1 to TRBJ2-7; perhaps TRBD2 as D (5 bases). This CDR3 has 15 amino acids. Looked up from germline, CDR1 is SGHRS and CDR2 is YFSETQ. The ends were cut back, 1 base at V and 2 bases at J, with 13 bases in the middle. For the CDR3, the DNA is TGCGCCAGCAGCTTGAGTCTAGCTCCTGCCTACGAGCAGTACTTC. Translating gives CASSLSLAPAYEQYF. Full variable domain (rest looked up from reference TRBV5-1 and TRBJ2-7): KAGVTQTPRYLIKTRGQQVTLSCSPISGHRSVSWYQQTPGQGLQFLFEYFSETQRNKGNFPGRFSGRQFSNSRSEMNVSTLELGDSALYLCASSLSLAPAYEQYFGPGTRLTVT.

The chain joins TRBV3-1 (or the pseudogene TRBV3-2) to TRBJ2-7; no clear D. Germline CDR1 reads LGHDT; CDR2 reads YNNKEL (reference sequence). The length of the CDR3 is 11 residues. V shed 1 base and J shed 4 bases, with 2 bases lying between them. CDR3 nucleotide sequence: TGTGCCAGCAGCCAAGCGTACGAGCAGTACTTC. Its translation: CASSQAYEQYF.

CDR3 bases: TGTGCCAGCAGACAGGGGTGGGGTCGAGCTTTCTTT. This translates into CASRQGWGRAFF. This sequence joins TRBV25-1 and TRBJ1-1; 7 nucleotides match TRBD1. J was trimmed by 10 bases and V by 6 bases; bases with no gene match: 8. The CDR3 runs to 12 residues. Germline CDR1 MGHDK, CDR2 SYGVNS.

The chain combines TRBV29-1 with TRBJ1-2, with a possible D match to TRBD1 (6 bases). V was pared by 4 bases and J by 4 bases, with 10 bases between. This CDR3 spans 12 amino acids. Germline V gives CDR1 SQVTM, CDR2 ANQGSEA. In DNA form, the CDR3 reads TGCAGCGTTGGGACAGAAATCTATGGCTACACCTTC. Its protein product is CSVGTEIYGYTF. Looking up the rest from reference TRBV29-1 and TRBJ1-2 gives the full variable domain: SAVISQKPSRDICQRGTSLTIQCQVDSQVTMMFWYRQQPGQSLTLIATANQGSEATYESGFVIDKFPISRPNLTFSTLTVSNMSPEDSSIYLCSVGTEIYGYTFGSGTRLTVV.

The chain carries TRBV30 and TRBJ1-5; D gene unclear. Germline V gene lookup returns CDR1 GTSNPN and CDR2 SVGIG (reference sequence). The CDR3 is made up of 13 amino acids. Trimming left V 0 bases short and J 5 bases short, with 8 bases between. The DNA for the CDR3 is TGTGCCTGGAGTGTAGATCAGTATCAGCCCCAGCATTTT. It is translated as CAWSVDQYQPQHF.

The rearrangement links TRBV12-3 or TRBV12-4 to TRBJ2-5; D is perhaps TRBD2 (5 bases). V was trimmed by 3 bases and J by 2 bases, leaving 7 bases between them. The CDR3 is made up of 13 amino acids. The DNA of the CDR3 is TGTGCCAGCAGTTTGAGGACTCAAGAGACCCAGTACTTC. Encoded protein: CASSLRTQETQYF.

J is TRBJ2-3 and V is TRBV19, with TRBD2 matching over 8 bases. This CDR3 is 17 amino acids long. Germline-derived CDR1 and CDR2 are LNHDA and SQIVND (reference sequence). V lost 6 bases to trimming and J lost 4 bases; unmatched junction nucleotides: 15. The CDR3 reads CASSISRRGGRSDTQYF. CDR3 DNA: TGTGCCAGTAGCATCAGTCGTCGTGGCGGGAGGTCAGATACGCAGTATTTT.

The J gene is TRBJ1-5, the V gene TRBV7-9, with D possibly TRBD1 on 6 matching bases. The CDR3 spans 14 residues. The V end was cut by 2 bases, the J end by 4 bases, with 9 bases between. Germline-derived CDR1 and CDR2 are SEHNR and FQNEAQ (reference sequence). The CDR3 bases are TGTGCCAGCAGCTTAACGGACAGTAATCAGCCCCAGCATTTT. This codes for CASSLTDSNQPQHF.

The V gene is TRBV28, the J gene TRBJ1-4, with a weak D call TRBD1 (6 bases). Trimming left V 5 bases short and J 5 bases short, with 18 bases between. This CDR3 has 16 amino acids. Germline CDR1 reads MDHEN; CDR2 reads SYDVKM. In DNA, the CDR3 is TGTGCCAGCAGTGGGGACATTGGGAGTGGGAATGAAAAACTGTTTTTT. This gives the protein CASSGDIGSGNEKLFF.

The chain combines TRBV5-1 with TRBJ1-1, with 7 nucleotides matching TRBD1. Germline loops: CDR1 SGHRS, CDR2 YFSETQ. CDR3 length equals 12 residues. V lost 5 bases, J lost 5 bases, and 3 bases stayed unmatched. The CDR3 bases are TGCGCCAGCAGGAGGGGGCGAACTGAAGCTTTCTTT. This encodes CASRRGRTEAFF.

The chain recombines TRBV6-2 or TRBV6-3 with TRBJ1-5; D remains unclear. This CDR3 contains 17 residues. Trimming took off 6 bases at V and 1 base at J, with 19 bases between the two ends. Looked up from germline, CDR1 is MNHEY and CDR2 is SVGEGT. The CDR3 here is CASSHNAAGGSNQPQHF. The CDR3 nucleotides are TGTGCCAGCAGCCACAATGCGGCGGGCGGCAGCAATCAGCCCCAGCATTTT.

The gene calls are TRBV6-6 and TRBJ1-1; D remains ambiguous. The CDR3 is 15 amino acids. V gave up 8 bases and J gave up 1 base, with 17 bases separating them. Germline CDR1 MNHNY, CDR2 SVGAGI (reference sequence). The CDR3 loop reads CASWNSGRGNTEAFF. The CDR3 coding sequence is TGTGCCAGCTGGAACTCAGGTCGGGGGAACACTGAAGCTTTCTTT.

V usage is TRBV29-1 and J usage is TRBJ2-5; 12 bases match TRBD1. With 3 bases clipped from V and 0 bases from J, the junction kept 8 bases outside the gene matches. Germline assignment: CDR1 SQVTM and CDR2 ANQGSEA. There are 17 residues in the CDR3. The CDR3 reads CSVDGTGGGKDQETQYF. CDR3 nucleotides: TGCAGCGTTGATGGGACAGGGGGCGGGAAAGACCAAGAGACCCAGTACTTC.

J is TRBJ2-5 and V is TRBV7-9, with D uncertain. Trimming removed 2 bases at V and 3 bases at J, with 13 bases between. This CDR3 contains 15 residues. Germline CDR1 SEHNR, CDR2 FQNEAQ (reference sequence). In DNA form, the CDR3 reads TGTGCCAGCAGCTTAACCCTTGCGGTAAAAGAGACCCAGTACTTC. It codes for CASSLTLAVKETQYF.

This rearrangement joins TRBV12-3 or TRBV12-4 to TRBJ2-7, with TRBD2 matching over 9 bases. The CDR3 runs to 13 residues. The V gene end was trimmed by 6 bases and the J gene end by 4 bases; junction bases not matched to a gene: 4. The CDR3: CASSPGLAYEQYF. The CDR3 bases are TGTGCCAGCAGCCCCGGACTAGCGTACGAGCAGTACTTC.

DNA for the CDR3: TGCGCCAGCAAAACTAGCGGGGGGTACGAGCAGTACTTC. Translation gives CASKTSGGYEQYF. The chain carries TRBV10-2 and TRBJ2-7, with 12 bases lining up with TRBD2. From germline, CDR1 is WSHSY and CDR2 SAAADI. The V segment lost 7 bases and the J segment 4 bases; nucleotides outside the gene matches: 2. CDR3 length equals 13 residues.

The chain combines TRBV19 with TRBJ2-7; 7 nucleotides agree with TRBD1. CDR1 LNHDA and CDR2 SQIVND come from the germline V gene (reference sequence). This CDR3 region has 15 residues. V gave up 6 bases and J gave up 0 bases; unmatched junction bases: 8. In nucleotides, the CDR3 is TGTGCCAGTAGGCTCCGACAGGGACCCTCCTACGAGCAGTACTTC. Protein product: CASRLRQGPSYEQYF.

The rearrangement joins TRBV25-1 to TRBJ2-2; possibly TRBD1 for D (6 bases). The CDR3 extends over 13 amino acids. CDR1 and CDR2 (germline): MGHDK, SYGVNS. V dropped 6 bases and J dropped 7 bases, with 12 bases sitting between them. CDR3 bases: TGTGCCAGCAGCGCCCAGGGGAGCGGGGAGCTGTTTTTT. This sequence encodes CASSAQGSGELFF.

The chain carries TRBV6-2 or TRBV6-3 and TRBJ2-1; no clear D gene. The CDR3 covers 12 residues. Trimming stripped 6 bases from V and 10 bases from J, with 13 bases between. Germline V lookup: CDR1 MNHEY, CDR2 SVGEGT. This CDR3 is CASSRPPEEQFF. In nucleotides, the CDR3 is TGTGCCAGCAGCCGCCCCCCGGAGGAGCAGTTCTTC.

For the CDR3, the DNA is TGTGCCAGCAGCCAAGATTCCCCACTAGCGGGGGTCCTCGAGCAGTACTTC. This translates into CASSQDSPLAGVLEQYF. This chain connects TRBV4-2 to TRBJ2-7, with TRBD2 identical over 11 bases. The CDR3 runs to 17 residues. Germline-derived CDR1 and CDR2 are LGHNA and YNFKEQ. Trimming at V came to 0 bases and at J to 6 bases, leaving 10 bases not matched to a gene.